Reported below is one T cell receptor beta chain. Its antigen is as yet unknown. This sample is drawn from a study of long-term antiretroviral therapy in people with HIV. Study findings and constraints: Clones showing expansion before ART dominated the repertoire at all time points. Spans of CDR3 length were tighter for HIV repertoires than for controls.

This was the immunoSEQ v3.0 assay at survey level. Sequenced by immunoSEQ multiplex PCR; TCRdb stores in-frame clones only, minus some. The table includes over 15,000 clones, 85% to 90% detected once. The CDR3 consists of 13 residues. V was trimmed by 0 bases and J by 5 bases, leaving 8 bases between them. Germline CDR1 reads GTSNPN; CDR2 reads SVGIG (reference sequence). Sequenced here: unsorted PBMCs, sampled 2.3 to 2.4 years before starting antiretroviral therapy. The source of this sequence is a young woman with HIV. The chain carries TRBV30 and TRBJ2-1; the D is unclear. This CDR3 reads CAWSVGRNNEQFF. The DNA for the CDR3 is TGTGCCTGGAGTGTAGGGCGGAACAATGAGCAGTTCTTC.